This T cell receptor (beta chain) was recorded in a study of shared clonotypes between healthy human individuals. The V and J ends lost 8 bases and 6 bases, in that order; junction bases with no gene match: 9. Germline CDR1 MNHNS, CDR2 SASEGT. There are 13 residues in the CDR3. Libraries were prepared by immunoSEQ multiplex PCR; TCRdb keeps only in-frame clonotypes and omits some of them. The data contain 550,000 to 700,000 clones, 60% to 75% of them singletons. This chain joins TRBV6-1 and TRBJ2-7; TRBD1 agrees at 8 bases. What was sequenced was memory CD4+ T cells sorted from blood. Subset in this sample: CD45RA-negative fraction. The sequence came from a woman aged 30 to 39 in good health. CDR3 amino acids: CASLPGQGGEQYF. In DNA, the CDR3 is TGTGCCAGCCTGCCCGGACAGGGCGGCGAGCAGTACTTC.